The source of this T cell receptor beta chain is a study of T cells in Graves' hyperthyroidism and ophthalmopathy. J gave up 1 base and V 8 bases, and 5 bases lay outside the gene matches. The CDR3 is 15 residues long. Per germline, CDR1 MNHNS and CDR2 SASEGT. Study outcomes and limitations: Most thyroid-expanded clonotypes above 0.001 were also found in blood.

Thyroid ultrasound, orbital computed tomography, clinical symptoms, and serum thyroxine and TRAb underpinned diagnoses. The PBMCs were sourced from fresh peripheral blood (more than 9 ml). Points on this clonotype: Its target is unknown.

Regions amplified from RNA transcripts were the TCR beta CDR3 regions. With the HTBI primer set, the TCR CDR3 went through a first round of RT-PCR. TCRdb recomputed calls from the multiplex PCR reads with MiXCR, one row per CDR3 protein. Of about 480,000 distinct CDR3 sequences listed, 20% to 25% are singletons. The receptor was isolated from a woman aged 70-85 years with Graves' ophthalmopathy. The sequencing input was blood. This chain uses TRBV6-1 with TRBJ1-6; 7 bases align to TRBD1. In DNA form, the CDR3 reads TGTGCCAGCCAGGGGGTTCCGTCCTATAATTCACCCCTCCACTTT. It is translated as CASQGVPSYNSPLHF.